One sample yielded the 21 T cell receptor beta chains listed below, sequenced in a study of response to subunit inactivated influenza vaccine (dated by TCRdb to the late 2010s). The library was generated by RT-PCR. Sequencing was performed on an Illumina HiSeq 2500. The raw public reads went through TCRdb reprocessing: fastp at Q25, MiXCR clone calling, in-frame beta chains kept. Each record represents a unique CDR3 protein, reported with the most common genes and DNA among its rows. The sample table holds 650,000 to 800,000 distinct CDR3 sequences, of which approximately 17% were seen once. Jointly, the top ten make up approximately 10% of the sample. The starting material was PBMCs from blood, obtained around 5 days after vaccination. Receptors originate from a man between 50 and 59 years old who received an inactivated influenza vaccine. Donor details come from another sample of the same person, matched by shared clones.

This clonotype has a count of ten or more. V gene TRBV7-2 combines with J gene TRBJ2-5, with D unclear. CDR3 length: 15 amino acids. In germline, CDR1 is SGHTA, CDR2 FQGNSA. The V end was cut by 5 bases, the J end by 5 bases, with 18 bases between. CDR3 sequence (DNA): TGTGCCAGCAGCGAATTCAGGACCTCATGGGAGACCCAGTACTTC. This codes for CASSEFRTSWETQYF.

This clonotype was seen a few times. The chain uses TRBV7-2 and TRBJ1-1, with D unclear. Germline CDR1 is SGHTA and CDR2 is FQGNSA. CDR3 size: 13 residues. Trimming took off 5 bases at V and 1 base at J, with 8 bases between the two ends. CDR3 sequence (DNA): TGTGCCAGCAGCCCGTGGGAGAACACTGAAGCTTTCTTT. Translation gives CASSPWENTEAFF.

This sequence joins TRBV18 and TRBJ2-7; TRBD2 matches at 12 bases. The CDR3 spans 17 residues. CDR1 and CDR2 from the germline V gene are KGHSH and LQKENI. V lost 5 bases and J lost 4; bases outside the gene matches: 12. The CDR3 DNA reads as TGTGCCAGCTCATCAGCACCCGGACTAGCGGGGTTATACGAGCAGTACTTC. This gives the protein CASSSAPGLAGLYEQYF.

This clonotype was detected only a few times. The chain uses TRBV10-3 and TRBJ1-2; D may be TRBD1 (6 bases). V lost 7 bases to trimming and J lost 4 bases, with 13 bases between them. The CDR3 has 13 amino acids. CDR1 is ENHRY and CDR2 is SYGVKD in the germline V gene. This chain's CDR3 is CAITPEGGYGYTF. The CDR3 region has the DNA TGTGCCATCACGCCCGAGGGGGGCTATGGCTACACCTTC.

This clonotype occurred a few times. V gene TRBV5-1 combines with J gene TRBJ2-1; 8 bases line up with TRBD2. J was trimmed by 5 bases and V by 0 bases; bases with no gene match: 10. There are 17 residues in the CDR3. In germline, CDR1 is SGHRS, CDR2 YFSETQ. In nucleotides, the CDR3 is TGCGCCAGCAGCTTGGTGGGGGTCGGGAGGGCCCACAATGAGCAGTTCTTC. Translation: CASSLVGVGRAHNEQFF.

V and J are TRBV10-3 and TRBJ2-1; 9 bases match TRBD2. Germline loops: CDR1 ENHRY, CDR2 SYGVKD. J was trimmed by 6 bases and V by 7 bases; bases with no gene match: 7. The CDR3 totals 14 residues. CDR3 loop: CAINPSGTRNEQFF. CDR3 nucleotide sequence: TGTGCCATCAATCCTAGCGGGACCCGCAATGAGCAGTTCTTC.

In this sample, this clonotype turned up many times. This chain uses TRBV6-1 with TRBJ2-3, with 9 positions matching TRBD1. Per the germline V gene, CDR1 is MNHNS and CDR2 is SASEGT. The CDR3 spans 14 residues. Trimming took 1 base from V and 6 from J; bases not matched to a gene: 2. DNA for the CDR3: TGTGCCAGCAGTGAAGGGGGGACAGGGGATACGCAGTATTTT. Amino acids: CASSEGGTGDTQYF.

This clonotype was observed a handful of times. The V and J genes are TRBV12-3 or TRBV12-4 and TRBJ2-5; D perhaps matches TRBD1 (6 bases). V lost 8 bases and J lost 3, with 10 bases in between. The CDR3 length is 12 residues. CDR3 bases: TGTGCCAGCGGACAGCAAGAAGAGACCCAGTACTTC. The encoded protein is CASGQQEETQYF.

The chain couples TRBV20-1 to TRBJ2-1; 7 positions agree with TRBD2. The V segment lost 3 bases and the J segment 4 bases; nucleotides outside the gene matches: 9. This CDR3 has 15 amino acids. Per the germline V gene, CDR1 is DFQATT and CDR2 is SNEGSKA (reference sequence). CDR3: CSASGTSAFYNEQFF. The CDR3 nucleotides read TGCAGTGCTAGCGGTACTAGCGCGTTTTACAATGAGCAGTTCTTC.

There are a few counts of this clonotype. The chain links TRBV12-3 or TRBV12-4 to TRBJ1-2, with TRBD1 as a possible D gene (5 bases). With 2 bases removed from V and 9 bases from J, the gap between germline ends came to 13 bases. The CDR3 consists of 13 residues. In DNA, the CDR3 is TGTGCCAGCAGTTTATCAGGGTCTGGGAGCTACACCTTC. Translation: CASSLSGSGSYTF.

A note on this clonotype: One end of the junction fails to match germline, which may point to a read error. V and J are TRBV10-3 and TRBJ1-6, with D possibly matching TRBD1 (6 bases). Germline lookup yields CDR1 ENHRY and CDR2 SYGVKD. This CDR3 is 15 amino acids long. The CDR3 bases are TGTTCCATCAGTGAGGTGGGGGCTTCCAATTCACCCCTCCACTTT. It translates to CSISEVGASNSPLHF.

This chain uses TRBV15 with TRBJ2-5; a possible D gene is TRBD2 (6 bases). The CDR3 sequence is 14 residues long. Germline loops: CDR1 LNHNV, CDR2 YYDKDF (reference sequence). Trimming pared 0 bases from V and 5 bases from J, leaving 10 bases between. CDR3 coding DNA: TGTGCCACCAGCAGAGATAAGGCGGGGGAGACCCAGTACTTC. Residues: CATSRDKAGETQYF. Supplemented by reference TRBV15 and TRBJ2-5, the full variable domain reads DAMVIQNPRYQVTQFGKPVTLSCSQTLNHNVMYWYQQKSSQAPKLLFHYYDKDFNNEADTPDNFQSRRPNTSFCFLDIRSPGLGDTAMYLCATSRDKAGETQYFGPGTRLLVL.

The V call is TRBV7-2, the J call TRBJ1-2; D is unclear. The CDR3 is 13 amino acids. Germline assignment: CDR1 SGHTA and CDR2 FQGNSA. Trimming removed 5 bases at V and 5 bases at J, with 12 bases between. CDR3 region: CASSPWGGYGYTF. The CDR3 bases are TGTGCCAGCAGCCCCTGGGGAGGATATGGCTACACCTTC.

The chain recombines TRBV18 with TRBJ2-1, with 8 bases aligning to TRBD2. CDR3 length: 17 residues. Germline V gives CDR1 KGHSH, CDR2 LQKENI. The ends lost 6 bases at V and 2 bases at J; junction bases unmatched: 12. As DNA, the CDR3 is TGTGCCAGCTCGCCCTTTTTAGCGGGGACTGCCTACAATGAGCAGTTCTTC. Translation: CASSPFLAGTAYNEQFF.

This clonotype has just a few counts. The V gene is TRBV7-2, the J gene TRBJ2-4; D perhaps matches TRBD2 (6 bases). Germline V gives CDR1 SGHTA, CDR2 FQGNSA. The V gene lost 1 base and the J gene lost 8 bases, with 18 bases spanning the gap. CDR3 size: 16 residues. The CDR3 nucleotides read TGTGCCAGCAGCTTAGGGTTAATTCAGGGAGGAGACATTCAGTACTTC. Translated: CASSLGLIQGGDIQYF.

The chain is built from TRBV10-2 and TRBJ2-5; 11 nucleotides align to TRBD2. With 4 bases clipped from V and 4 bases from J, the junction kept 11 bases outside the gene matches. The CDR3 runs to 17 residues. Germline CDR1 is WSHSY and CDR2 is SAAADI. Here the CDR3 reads CASSGSGGAFLPETQYF. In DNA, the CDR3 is TGCGCCAGCAGTGGTAGCGGGGGGGCCTTCCTCCCAGAGACCCAGTACTTC.

CDR3 nucleotides: TGTGCCAGCAGGTTGGGAGGGGGGGGCAACAATGAGCAGTTCTTC. Its protein is CASRLGGGGNNEQFF. V usage is TRBV7-2 and J usage is TRBJ2-1; D may be TRBD2 (7 bases). CDR3 size: 15 residues. V shed 6 bases and J shed 5 bases, with 17 bases lying between them. CDR1 and CDR2 from the germline V gene are SGHTA and FQGNSA.

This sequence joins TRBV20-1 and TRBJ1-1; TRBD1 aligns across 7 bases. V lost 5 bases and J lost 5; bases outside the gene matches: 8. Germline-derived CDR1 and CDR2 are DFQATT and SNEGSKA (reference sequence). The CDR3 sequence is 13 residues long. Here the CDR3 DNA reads TGCAGTGCTGGACCAGGGGGGTGGACTGAAGCTTTCTTT. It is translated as CSAGPGGWTEAFF.

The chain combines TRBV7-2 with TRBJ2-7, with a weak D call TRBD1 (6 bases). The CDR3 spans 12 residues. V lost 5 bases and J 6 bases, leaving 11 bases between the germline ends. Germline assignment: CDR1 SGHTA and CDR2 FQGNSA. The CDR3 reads CASSDRRAEQYF. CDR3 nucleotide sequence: TGTGCCAGCAGCGACAGGAGAGCCGAGCAGTACTTC.

The chain's CDR3 is CATSVGGIRREKLFF. The CDR3 DNA follows: TGCGCCACTTCGGTGGGGGGCATCCGGCGGGAAAAACTGTTTTTT. The rearrangement uses TRBV5-1 and TRBJ1-4; possibly TRBD1 for D (6 bases). Germline CDR1 is SGHRS and CDR2 is YFSETQ. Trimming stripped 9 bases from V and 8 bases from J, with 23 bases between. The CDR3 loop spans 15 amino acids. Complete variable domain (other parts from reference TRBV5-1 and TRBJ1-4): KAGVTQTPRYLIKTRGQQVTLSCSPISGHRSVSWYQQTPGQGLQFLFEYFSETQRNKGNFPGRFSGRQFSNSRSEMNVSTLELGDSALYLCATSVGGIRREKLFFGSGTQLSVL.

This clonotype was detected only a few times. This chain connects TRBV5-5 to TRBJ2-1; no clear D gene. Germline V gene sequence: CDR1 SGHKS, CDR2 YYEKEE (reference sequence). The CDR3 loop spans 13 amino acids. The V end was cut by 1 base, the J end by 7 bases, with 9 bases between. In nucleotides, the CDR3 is TGTGCCAGCAGCTTGATTTCCGGGAATGAGCAGTTCTTC. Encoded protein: CASSLISGNEQFF.